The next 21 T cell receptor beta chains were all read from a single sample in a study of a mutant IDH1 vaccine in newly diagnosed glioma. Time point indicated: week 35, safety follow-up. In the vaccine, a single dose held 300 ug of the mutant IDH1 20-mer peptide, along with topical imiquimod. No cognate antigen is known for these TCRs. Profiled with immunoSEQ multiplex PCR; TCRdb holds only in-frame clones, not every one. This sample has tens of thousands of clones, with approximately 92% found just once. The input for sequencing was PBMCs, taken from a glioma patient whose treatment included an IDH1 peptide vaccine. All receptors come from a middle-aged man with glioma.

The CDR3 region is CASSLSGPRARGANVLTF. In DNA, the CDR3 is TGTGCCAGCAGCTTATCCGGGCCGAGGGCGAGAGGGGCCAACGTCCTGACTTTC. This chain connects TRBV7-2 to TRBJ2-6; D is perhaps TRBD2 (5 bases). CDR1 and CDR2 (germline): SGHTA, FQGNSA. The CDR3 loop spans 18 amino acids. V lost 2 bases to trimming and J lost 4 bases, with 18 bases between them.

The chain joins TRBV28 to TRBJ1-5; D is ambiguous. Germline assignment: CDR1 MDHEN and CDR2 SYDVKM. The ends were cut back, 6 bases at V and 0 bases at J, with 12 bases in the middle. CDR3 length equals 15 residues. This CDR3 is CASRREEGSNQPQHF. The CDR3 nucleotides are TGTGCCAGCAGGAGGGAGGAGGGTAGCAATCAGCCCCAGCATTTT.

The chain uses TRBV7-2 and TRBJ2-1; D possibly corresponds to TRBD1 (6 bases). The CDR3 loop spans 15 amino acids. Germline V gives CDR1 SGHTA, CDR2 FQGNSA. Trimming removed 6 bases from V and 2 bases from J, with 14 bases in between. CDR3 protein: CASRLGWGPYNEQFF. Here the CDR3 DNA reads TGTGCCAGCAGACTCGGCTGGGGGCCCTACAATGAGCAGTTCTTC.

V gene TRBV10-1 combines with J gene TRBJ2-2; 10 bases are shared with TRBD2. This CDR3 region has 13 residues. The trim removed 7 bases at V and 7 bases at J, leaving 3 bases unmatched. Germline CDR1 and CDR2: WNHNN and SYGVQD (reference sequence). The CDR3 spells CASTSGSFGELFF. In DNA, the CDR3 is TGCGCCAGCACTAGCGGGAGTTTCGGGGAGCTGTTTTTT.

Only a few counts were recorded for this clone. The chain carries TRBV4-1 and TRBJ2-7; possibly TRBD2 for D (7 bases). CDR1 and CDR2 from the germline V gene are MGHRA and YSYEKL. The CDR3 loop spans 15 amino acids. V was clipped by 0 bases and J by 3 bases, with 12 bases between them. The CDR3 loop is CASSQEQGGGYEQYF. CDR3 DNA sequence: TGCGCCAGCAGCCAAGAACAGGGAGGGGGCTACGAGCAGTACTTC.

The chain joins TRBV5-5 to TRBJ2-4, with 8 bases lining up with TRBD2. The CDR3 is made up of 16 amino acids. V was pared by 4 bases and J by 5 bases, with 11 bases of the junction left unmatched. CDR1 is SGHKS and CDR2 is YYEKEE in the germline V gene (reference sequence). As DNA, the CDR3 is TGTGCCAGCAGCCCGGGGGGGGGAACGGGCCAAAACATTCAGTACTTC. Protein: CASSPGGGTGQNIQYF. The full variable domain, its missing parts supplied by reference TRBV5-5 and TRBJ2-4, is DAGVTQSPTHLIKTRGQQVTLRCSPISGHKSVSWYQQVLGQGPQFIFQYYEKEERGRGNFPDRFSARQFPNYSSELNVNALLLGDSALYLCASSPGGGTGQNIQYFGAGTRLSVL.

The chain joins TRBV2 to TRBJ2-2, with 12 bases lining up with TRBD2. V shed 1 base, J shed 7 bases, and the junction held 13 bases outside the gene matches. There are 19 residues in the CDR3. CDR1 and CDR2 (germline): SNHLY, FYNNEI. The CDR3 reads CASSEERLAGVGSDGELFF. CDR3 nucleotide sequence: TGTGCCAGCAGTGAAGAAAGACTAGCGGGAGTGGGGAGTGACGGGGAGCTGTTTTTT.

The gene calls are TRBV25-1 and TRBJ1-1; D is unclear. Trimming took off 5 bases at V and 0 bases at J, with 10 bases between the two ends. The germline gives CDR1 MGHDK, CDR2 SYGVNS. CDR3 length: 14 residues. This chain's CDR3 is CASSQVGMNTEAFF. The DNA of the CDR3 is TGTGCCAGCAGTCAGGTCGGCATGAACACTGAAGCTTTCTTT.

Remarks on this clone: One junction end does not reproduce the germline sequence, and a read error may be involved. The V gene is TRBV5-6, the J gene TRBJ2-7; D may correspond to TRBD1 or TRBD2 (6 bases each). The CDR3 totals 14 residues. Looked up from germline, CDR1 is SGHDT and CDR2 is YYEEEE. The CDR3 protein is CASRLGGHSYEQYF. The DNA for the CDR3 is TGTGCCAGCAGGTTGGGGGGACACTCCTACGAGCAGTACTTC.

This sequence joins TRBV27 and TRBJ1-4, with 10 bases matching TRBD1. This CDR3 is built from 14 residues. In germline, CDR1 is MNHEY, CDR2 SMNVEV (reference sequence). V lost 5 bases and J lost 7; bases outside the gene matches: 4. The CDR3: CASSPDRGREKLFF. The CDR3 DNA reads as TGTGCCAGCAGTCCAGACAGGGGGCGTGAAAAACTGTTTTTT.

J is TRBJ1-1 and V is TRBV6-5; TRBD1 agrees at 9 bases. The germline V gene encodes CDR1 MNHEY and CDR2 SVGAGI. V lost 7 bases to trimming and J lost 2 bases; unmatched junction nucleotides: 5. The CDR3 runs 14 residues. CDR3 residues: CASTRTGANTEAFF. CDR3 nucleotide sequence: TGTGCCAGCACCAGGACAGGGGCTAACACTGAAGCTTTCTTT.

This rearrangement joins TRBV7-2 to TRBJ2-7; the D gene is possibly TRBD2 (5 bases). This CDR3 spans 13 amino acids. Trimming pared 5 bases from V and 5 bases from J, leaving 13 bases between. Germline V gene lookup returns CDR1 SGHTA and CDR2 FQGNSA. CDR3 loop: CASSLGLVHEQYF. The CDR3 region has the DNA TGTGCCAGCAGCCTAGGACTGGTCCACGAGCAGTACTTC.

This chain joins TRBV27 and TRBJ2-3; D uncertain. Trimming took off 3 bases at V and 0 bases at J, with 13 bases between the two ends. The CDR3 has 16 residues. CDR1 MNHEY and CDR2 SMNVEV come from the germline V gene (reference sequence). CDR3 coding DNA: TGTGCCAGCAGTTTTGGACGGAAGTCTAGCACAGATACGCAGTATTTT. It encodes CASSFGRKSSTDTQYF.

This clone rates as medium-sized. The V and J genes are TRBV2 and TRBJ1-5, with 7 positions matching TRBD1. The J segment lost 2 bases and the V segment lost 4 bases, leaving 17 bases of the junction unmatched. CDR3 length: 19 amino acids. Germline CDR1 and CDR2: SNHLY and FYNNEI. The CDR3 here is CASSGGRGGANPGNQPQHF. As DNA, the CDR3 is TGTGCCAGCAGTGGAGGGCGAGGGGGCGCGAATCCTGGCAATCAGCCCCAGCATTTT.

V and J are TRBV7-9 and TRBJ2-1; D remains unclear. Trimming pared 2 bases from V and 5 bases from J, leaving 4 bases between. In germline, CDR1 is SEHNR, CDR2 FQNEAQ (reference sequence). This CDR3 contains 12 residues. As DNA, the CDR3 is TGTGCCAGCAGCTTAATTGACAATGAGCAGTTCTTC. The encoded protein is CASSLIDNEQFF.

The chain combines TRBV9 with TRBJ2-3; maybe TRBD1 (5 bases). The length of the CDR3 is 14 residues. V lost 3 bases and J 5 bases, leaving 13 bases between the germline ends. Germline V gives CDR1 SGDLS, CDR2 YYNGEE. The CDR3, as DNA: TGTGCCAGCAGCGGCAGGGCACAAAAAGATACGCAGTATTTT. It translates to CASSGRAQKDTQYF.

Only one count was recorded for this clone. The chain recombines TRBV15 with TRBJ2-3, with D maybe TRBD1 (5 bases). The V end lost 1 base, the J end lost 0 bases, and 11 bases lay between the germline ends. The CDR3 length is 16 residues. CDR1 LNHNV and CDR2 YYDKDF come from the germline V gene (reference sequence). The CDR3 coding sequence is TGTGCCACCAGCAGAGCTGGGGCATTTAGCACAGATACGCAGTATTTT. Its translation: CATSRAGAFSTDTQYF. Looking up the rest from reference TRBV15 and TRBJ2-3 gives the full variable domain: DAMVIQNPRYQVTQFGKPVTLSCSQTLNHNVMYWYQQKSSQAPKLLFHYYDKDFNNEADTPDNFQSRRPNTSFCFLDIRSPGLGDTAMYLCATSRAGAFSTDTQYFGPGTRLTVL.

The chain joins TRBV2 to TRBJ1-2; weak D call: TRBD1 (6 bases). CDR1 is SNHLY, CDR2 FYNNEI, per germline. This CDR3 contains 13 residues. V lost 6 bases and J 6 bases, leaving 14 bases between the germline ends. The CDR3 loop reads CASSITGMDGYTF. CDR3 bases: TGTGCCAGCAGCATCACAGGGATGGATGGCTACACCTTC. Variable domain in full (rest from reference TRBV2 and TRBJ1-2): EPEVTQTPSHQVTQMGQEVILRCVPISNHLYFYWYRQILGQKVEFLVSFYNNEISEKSEIFDDQFSVERPDGSNFTLKIRSTKLEDSAMYFCASSITGMDGYTFGSGTRLTVV.

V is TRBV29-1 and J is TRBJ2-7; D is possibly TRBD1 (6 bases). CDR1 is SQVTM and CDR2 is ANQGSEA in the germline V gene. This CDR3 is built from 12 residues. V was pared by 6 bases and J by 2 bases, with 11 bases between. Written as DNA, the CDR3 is TGCAGCGTCAGGGGTACTGCCTACGAGCAGTACTTC. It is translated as CSVRGTAYEQYF.

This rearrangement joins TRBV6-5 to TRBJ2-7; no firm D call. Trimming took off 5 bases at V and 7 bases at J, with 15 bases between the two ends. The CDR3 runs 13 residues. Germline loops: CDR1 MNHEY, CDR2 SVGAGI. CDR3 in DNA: TGTGCCAGCAGTAATCGTTTGGGCTTGGAGCAGTACTTC. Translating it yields CASSNRLGLEQYF.

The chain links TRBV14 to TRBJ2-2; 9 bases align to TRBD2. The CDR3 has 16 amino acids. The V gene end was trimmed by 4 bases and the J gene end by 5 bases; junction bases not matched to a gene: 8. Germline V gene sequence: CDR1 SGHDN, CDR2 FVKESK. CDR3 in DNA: TGTGCCAGCAGCCTCGCGGGGGGGCCGGGTACCGGGGAGCTGTTTTTT. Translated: CASSLAGGPGTGELFF.